The T cell receptor (beta chain) described here comes from a study of T cell changes during pregnancy in multiple sclerosis. Germline loops: CDR1 SGHTA, CDR2 FQGNSA. The CDR3 is 15 amino acids. V lost 5 bases and J lost 2; bases outside the gene matches: 7. Repertoires were generated with immunoSEQ multiplex PCR, while TCRdb's copy carries only in-frame clones and drops some. The sample has roughly 60,000 clones, 80% to 95% seen once. The rearrangement links TRBV7-2 to TRBJ1-2; 8 bases agree with TRBD1. Material: peripheral blood, obtained in the second trimester of pregnancy. The clonotype comes from a female donor with multiple sclerosis, enrolled in a pregnancy study. For the CDR3, the DNA is TGTGCCAGCAGCCCCTGGACAGGGATGAACTATGGCTACACCTTC. The encoded protein is CASSPWTGMNYGYTF. Combining the CDR3 with reference TRBV7-2 and TRBJ1-2 gives the whole variable domain GAGVSQSPSNKVTEKGKDVELRCDPISGHTALYWYRQSLGQGLEFLIYFQGNSAPDKSGLPSDRFSAERTGGSVSTLTIQRTQQEDSAVYLCASSPWTGMNYGYTFGSGTRLTVV.